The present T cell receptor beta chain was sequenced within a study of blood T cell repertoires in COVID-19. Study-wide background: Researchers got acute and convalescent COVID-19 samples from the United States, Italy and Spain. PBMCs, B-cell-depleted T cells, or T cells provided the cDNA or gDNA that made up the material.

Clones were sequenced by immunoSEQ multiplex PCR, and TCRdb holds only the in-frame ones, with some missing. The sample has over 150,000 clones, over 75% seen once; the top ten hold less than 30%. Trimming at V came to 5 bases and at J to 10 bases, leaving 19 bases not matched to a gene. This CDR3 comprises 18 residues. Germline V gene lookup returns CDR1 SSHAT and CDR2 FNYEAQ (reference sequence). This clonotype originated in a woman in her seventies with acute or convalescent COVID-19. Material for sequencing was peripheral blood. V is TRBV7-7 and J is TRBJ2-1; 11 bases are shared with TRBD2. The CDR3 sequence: CASSPSPLLAGVGIEQFF. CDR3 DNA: TGTGCCAGCAGCCCCTCCCCCTTACTAGCGGGAGTCGGCATCGAGCAGTTCTTC.